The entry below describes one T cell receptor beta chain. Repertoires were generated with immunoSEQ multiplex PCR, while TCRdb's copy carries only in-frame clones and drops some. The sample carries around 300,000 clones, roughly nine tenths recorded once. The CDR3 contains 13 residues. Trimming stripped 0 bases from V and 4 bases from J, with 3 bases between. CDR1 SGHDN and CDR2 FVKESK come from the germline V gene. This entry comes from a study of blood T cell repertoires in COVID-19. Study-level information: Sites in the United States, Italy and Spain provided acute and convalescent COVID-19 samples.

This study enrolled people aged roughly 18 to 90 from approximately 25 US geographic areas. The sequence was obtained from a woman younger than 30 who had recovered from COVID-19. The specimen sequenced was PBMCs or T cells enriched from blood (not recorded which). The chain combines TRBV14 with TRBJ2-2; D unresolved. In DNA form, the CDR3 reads TGTGCCAGCAGCCAAGATCGCACCGGGGAGCTGTTTTTT. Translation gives CASSQDRTGELFF.